This T cell receptor (beta chain) was captured by sequencing in a study of blood T cell repertoires in COVID-19. Study information: Researchers got acute and convalescent COVID-19 samples from the United States, Italy and Spain.

Germline V gene sequence: CDR1 LGHDT, CDR2 YNNKEL (reference sequence). This CDR3 region has 15 residues. The V gene lost 3 bases and the J gene lost 1 base, with 12 bases spanning the gap. Authors' data handling: How many nucleated cells were present was estimated from reference gene primer amplification. The data were produced by immunoSEQ multiplex PCR, yet TCRdb's version contains in-frame clones alone and is incomplete. V, J and clone size are those of that table, while D and trimming were read from the DNA. There are about 310,000 clones in the sample; about nine tenths occur only once, and just under 9.5% lies in the top ten. Among Cohort 3 donors, those recovered had two negative PCRs, clearance, or symptom resolution.

The TCR was taken from a woman under 40 who had recovered from COVID-19. The sequenced sample was PBMCs or T cells enriched from blood (not recorded which). The chain links TRBV3-1 (or the pseudogene TRBV3-2) to TRBJ1-1, with D hard to call. The CDR3 region is CASSQFPPSNTEAFF. The CDR3 nucleotides are TGTGCCAGCAGCCAGTTTCCCCCGTCGAACACTGAAGCTTTCTTT.